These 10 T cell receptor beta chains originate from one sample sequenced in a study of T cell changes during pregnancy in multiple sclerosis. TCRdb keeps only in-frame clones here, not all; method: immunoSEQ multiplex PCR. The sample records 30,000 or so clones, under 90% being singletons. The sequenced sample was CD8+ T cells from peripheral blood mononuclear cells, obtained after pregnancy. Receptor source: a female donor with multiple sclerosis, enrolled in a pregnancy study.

The chain's CDR3 is CASSDPRVPVYEQYF. DNA for the CDR3: TGTGCCAGCAGTGACCCCAGGGTTCCGGTGTACGAGCAGTACTTC. This chain connects TRBV2 to TRBJ2-7; the D gene is possibly TRBD1 (5 bases). V lost 3 bases to trimming and J lost 4 bases, with 16 bases between them. The germline V gene encodes CDR1 SNHLY and CDR2 FYNNEI. The CDR3 contains 15 residues. The full variable domain, in which reference TRBV2 and TRBJ2-7 provide the parts outside the CDR3, is EPEVTQTPSHQVTQMGQEVILRCVPISNHLYFYWYRQILGQKVEFLVSFYNNEISEKSEIFDDQFSVERPDGSNFTLKIRSTKLEDSAMYFCASSDPRVPVYEQYFGPGTRLTVT.

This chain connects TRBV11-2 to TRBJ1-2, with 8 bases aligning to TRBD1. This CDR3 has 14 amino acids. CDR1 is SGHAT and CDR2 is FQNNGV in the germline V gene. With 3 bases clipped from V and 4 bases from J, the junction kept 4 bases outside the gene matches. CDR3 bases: TGTGCCAGCAGCTTCTCAGGGGGCGTCTATGGCTACACCTTC. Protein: CASSFSGGVYGYTF.

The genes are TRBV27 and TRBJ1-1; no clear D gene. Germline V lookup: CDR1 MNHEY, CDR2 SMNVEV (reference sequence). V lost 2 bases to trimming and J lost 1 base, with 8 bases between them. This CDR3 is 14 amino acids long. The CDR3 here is CASSLGGANTEAFF. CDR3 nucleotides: TGTGCCAGCAGTTTAGGCGGAGCGAACACTGAAGCTTTCTTT.

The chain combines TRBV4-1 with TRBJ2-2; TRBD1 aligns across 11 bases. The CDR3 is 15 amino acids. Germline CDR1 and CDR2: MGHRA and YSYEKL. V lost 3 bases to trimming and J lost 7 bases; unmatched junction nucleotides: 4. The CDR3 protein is CASSHGQGAVGELFF. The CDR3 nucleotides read TGCGCCAGCAGCCACGGACAGGGGGCGGTCGGGGAGCTGTTTTTT.

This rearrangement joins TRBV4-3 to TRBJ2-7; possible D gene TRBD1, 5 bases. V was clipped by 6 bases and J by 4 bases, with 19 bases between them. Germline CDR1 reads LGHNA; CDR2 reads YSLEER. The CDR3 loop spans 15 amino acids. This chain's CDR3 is CASRMDTLALYEQYF. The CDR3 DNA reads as TGCGCCAGCAGAATGGACACCCTTGCCTTGTACGAGCAGTACTTC.

The CDR3 DNA sequence: TGTGCCTGGAGTGTTCCACGCGGGCCCCAGCATTTT. Protein: CAWSVPRGPQHF. This chain uses TRBV30 with TRBJ1-5, with D hard to call. V was shortened by 0 bases and J by 9 bases, with 9 bases between the two germline ends. Germline V gives CDR1 GTSNPN, CDR2 SVGIG (reference sequence). This CDR3 is 12 amino acids long.

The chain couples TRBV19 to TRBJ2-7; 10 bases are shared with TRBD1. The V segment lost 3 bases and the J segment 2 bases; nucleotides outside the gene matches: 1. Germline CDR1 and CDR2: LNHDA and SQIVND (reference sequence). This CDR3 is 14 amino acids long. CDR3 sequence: CASSIDRGPYEQYF. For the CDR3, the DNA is TGTGCCAGTAGTATCGACAGGGGGCCCTACGAGCAGTACTTC.

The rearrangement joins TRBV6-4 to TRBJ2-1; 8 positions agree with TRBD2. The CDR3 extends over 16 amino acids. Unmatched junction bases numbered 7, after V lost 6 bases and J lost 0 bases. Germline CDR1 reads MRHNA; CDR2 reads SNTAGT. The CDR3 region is CASSAAGVSSYNEQFF. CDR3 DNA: TGTGCCAGCAGCGCAGCGGGGGTGAGCTCCTACAATGAGCAGTTCTTC.

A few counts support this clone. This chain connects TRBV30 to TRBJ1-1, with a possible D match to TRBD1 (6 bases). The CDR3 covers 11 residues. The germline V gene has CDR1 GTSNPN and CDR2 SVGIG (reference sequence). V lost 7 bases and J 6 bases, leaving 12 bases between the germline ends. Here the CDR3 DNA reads TGTGCCTTACAGGGATCCGCTGAAGCTTTCTTT. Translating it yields CALQGSAEAFF.

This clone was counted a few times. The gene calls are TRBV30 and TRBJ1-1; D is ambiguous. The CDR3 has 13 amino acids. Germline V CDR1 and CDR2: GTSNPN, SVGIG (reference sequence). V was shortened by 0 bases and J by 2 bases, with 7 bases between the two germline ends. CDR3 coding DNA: TGTGCCTGGAGTGTACAGTTTAACACTGAAGCTTTCTTT. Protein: CAWSVQFNTEAFF.